This T cell receptor (beta chain) was sequenced for a study of shared clonotypes between healthy human individuals. TCRdb's table, derived via immunoSEQ multiplex PCR, lists solely in-frame clones and lacks some. The sample has about 2.4 million clones, roughly 93% seen once. Regarding this clone: Other DNA sequences in this specimen translate into the identical CDR3.

Healthy HIV-negative adults without recent acute infections or vaccinations served as donors. Into CD45RA+ naive and CD45RA-negative memory subsets, the CD4+ cells were split. The ends were cut back, 2 bases at V and 4 bases at J, with 3 bases in the middle. Germline V lookup: CDR1 LNHNV, CDR2 YYDKDF (reference sequence). The CDR3 spans 12 residues. This TCR was recovered from a man aged 18 to 30 in good health. Some clones in this sample may be carry-over from other donors' samples. The sample was naive CD4+ T cells from PBMCs. Documented subset: CD45RA+ positively selected. The chain is built from TRBV15 and TRBJ1-5; D not certain. The CDR3 loop is CATSRSNQPQHF. The CDR3 coding sequence is TGTGCCACCAGCAGATCTAATCAGCCCCAGCATTTT.